The 2 T cell receptor beta chains in this list originate from one sample, sequenced in a study of blood T cells in healthy people across ages. Sample-barcoded 5' priming and a J-beta primer mix drove a second PCR of roughly 6 to 12 cycles. From the 5' RACE reads, TCRdb called clonotypes with MiXCR, one entry per CDR3 protein. Seen here are hundreds of thousands of distinct CDR3 sequences, 22% observed once, and the top ten hold less than 25%. Sequencing was performed on blood. Receptors originate from a man aged 70 or older in good health.

V usage is TRBV24-1 and J usage is TRBJ2-7, with TRBD2 identical over 7 bases. The junction had 7 bases not matched to a gene; V was cut back by 9 bases and J by 6 bases. This CDR3 contains 12 residues. CDR1 and CDR2 (germline): KGHDR, SFDVKD. The CDR3: CATGRDFSEQYV. Written as DNA, the CDR3 is TGTGCCACCGGGAGGGACTTCAGCGAGCAGTACGTC.

The rearrangement joins TRBV7-2 to TRBJ2-1, with TRBD2 matching 8 bases. J was trimmed by 7 bases and V by 1 base; bases with no gene match: 6. This CDR3 spans 15 amino acids. The germline gives CDR1 SGHTA, CDR2 FQGNSA. CDR3 sequence: CASSLGPGGANEQFF. The CDR3 region has the DNA TGTGCCAGCAGCTTAGGCCCCGGGGGGGCGAATGAGCAGTTCTTC.